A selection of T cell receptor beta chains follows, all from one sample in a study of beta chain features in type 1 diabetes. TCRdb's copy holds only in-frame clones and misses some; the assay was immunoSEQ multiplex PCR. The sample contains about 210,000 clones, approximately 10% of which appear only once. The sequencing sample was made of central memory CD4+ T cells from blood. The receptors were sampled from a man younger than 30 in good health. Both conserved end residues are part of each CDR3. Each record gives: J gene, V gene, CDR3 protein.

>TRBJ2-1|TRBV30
CAWSVKAGADEQFF
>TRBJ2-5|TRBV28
CASSVTETQYF
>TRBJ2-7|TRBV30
CAWSFLWADSYEQYF
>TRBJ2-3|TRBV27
CASSPTSDRGRLDTQYF
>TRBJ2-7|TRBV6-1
CASSRLAGYYEQYF
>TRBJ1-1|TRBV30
CAWSSITEAFF
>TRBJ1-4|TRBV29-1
CSVLGQDGEKLFF
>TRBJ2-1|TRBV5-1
CASSLLASYNEQFF
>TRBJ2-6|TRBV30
CACPLFRVAPTGANVLTF
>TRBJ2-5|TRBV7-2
CASSQELAGLQETQYF
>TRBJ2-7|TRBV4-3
CASSQGTGLNSVKISYEQYF
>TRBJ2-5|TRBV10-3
CAIGQGEEETQYF
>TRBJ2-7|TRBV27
CARGEAEQYF
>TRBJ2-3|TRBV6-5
CASSSTQGLDQYF
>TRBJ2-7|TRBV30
CAWSVNVGPLSEQYF
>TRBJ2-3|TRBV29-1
CSAGVGTAASNTQYF
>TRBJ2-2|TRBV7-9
CASSSSGWQGKTGELFF
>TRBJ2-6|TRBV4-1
CASSQKELGANVLTF
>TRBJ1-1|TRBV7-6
CASSVDRDTEAFF
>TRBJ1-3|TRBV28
CASSLWSGVGNTIYF
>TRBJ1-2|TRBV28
CASSWVYGYTF
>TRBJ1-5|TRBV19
CASNLLNQPQHF
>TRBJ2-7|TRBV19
CASSAGLAGTNEQYF
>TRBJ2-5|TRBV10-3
CAIGEETQYF
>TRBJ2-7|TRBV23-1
CASSQDRPLDDEQYF
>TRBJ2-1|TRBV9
CASSPIGERGEQFF
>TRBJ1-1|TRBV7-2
CASSLVRNTEAFF
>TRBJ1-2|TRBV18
CASSAQNVASGNYGYTF
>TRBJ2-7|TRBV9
CASNGVYSYEQYF
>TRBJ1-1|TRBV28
CASSFGQGGWAFF
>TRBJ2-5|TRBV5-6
CASSSPLAGGTETQYF
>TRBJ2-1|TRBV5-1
CASSLGPGANEQFF
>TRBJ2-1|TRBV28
CASIPSPTDYNEQFF
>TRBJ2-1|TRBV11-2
CASSPPGLAVNEQFF
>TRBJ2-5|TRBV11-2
CASSLQASTGTQYF
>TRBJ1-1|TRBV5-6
CASSLGYQGASAFF
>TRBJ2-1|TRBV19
CASSNGQEVPDEQFF
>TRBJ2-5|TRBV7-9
CASSLNTGETQYF
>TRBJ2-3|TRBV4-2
CASSQEGAGTDTQYF
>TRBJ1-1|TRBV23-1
CASRRTGAVNTEAFF
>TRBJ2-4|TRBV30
CAWHSRGTKNIQYF
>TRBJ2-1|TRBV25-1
CASSESSWGRINEQFF
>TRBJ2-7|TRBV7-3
CASSLGGRGYEQYF
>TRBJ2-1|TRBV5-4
CASSSEREGPYNEQFF
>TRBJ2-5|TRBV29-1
CSVDRGSEETQYF
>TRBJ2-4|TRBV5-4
CASSLVTSSDIQYF
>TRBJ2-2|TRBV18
CASLEDRQNTGELFF
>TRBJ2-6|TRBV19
CASTARTGTSSGANVLTF
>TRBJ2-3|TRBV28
CASSLFRQPDTQYF
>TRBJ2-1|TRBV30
CAWSAAGHYYYNEQFF
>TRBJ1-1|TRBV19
CASSIVGRPNTEAFF
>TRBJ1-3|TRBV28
CASSFGGSSGNTIYF
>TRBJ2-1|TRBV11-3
CASSLFPGVEQFF
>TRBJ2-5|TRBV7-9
CASSPDPAQETQYF
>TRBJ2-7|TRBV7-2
CASSFQSGIYEQYF